The 19 T cell receptor beta chains reported below all come from one sample, sequenced in a study of PD-1 blockade in classical Hodgkin lymphoma. Each and every patient relapsed after autologous stem cell transplantation, and patients got differing brentuximab vedotin exposure. The data were produced by immunoSEQ multiplex PCR, yet TCRdb's version contains in-frame clones alone and is incomplete. The repertoire holds 120,000 to 150,000 clones, approximately 72% seen once, with 7.5% to 10% in the top ten. Sequences were derived from peripheral blood mononuclear cells (PBMCs), sampled before the second cycle of nivolumab. Every receptor here comes from a human donor with classical Hodgkin lymphoma.

J is TRBJ1-2 and V is TRBV18; D not certain. The germline CDR1 and CDR2 sequences are KGHSH and LQKENI. Trimming took 4 bases from V and 0 from J, leaving 9 bases between them. This CDR3 has 14 residues. CDR3 sequence: CASSQDLANYGYTF. DNA of the CDR3: TGTGCCAGCTCACAGGACCTAGCTAACTATGGCTACACCTTC. Variable domain in full (rest from reference TRBV18 and TRBJ1-2): NAGVMQNPRHLVRRRGQEARLRCSPMKGHSHVYWYRQLPEEGLKFMVYLQKENIIDESGMPKERFSAEFPKEGPSILRIQQVVRGDSAAYFCASSQDLANYGYTFGSGTRLTVV.

The chain is built from TRBV19 and TRBJ1-5; 7 nucleotides line up with TRBD1. J gave up 7 bases and V 5 bases, and 5 bases lay outside the gene matches. The CDR3 is made up of 13 amino acids. The germline CDR1 and CDR2 sequences are LNHDA and SQIVND (reference sequence). The CDR3 loop is CASSFDRAQPQHF. The CDR3 DNA follows: TGTGCCAGTAGTTTTGACAGGGCGCAGCCCCAGCATTTT.

The chain combines TRBV9 with TRBJ2-5; D unresolved. The CDR3 covers 12 residues. V gave up 1 base and J gave up 5 bases, with 6 bases separating them. CDR1 and CDR2 from the germline V gene are SGDLS and YYNGEE. In nucleotides, the CDR3 is TGTGCCAGCAGCGTAATGGGGGAGACCCAGTACTTC. This translates into CASSVMGETQYF.

The rearrangement links TRBV5-4 to TRBJ2-1; TRBD2 is a possible D gene (5 bases). This CDR3 has 15 amino acids. V was trimmed by 0 bases and J by 0 bases, leaving 7 bases between them. Germline CDR1 and CDR2: SGHNT and YYREEE (reference sequence). The chain's CDR3 is CASSLGGRSYNEQFF. The CDR3 region has the DNA TGTGCCAGCAGCTTGGGCGGGCGCTCCTACAATGAGCAGTTCTTC.

In its sample, this clone was seen once. The chain joins TRBV6-6 to TRBJ2-3, with TRBD1 identical over 7 bases. Germline CDR1 MNHNY, CDR2 SVGAGI (reference sequence). The CDR3 covers 14 residues. J lost 4 bases, V lost 6 bases, and 7 bases had no gene match. DNA for the CDR3: TGTGCCAGCAGCGCACAGGGGCAGGCAGATACGCAGTATTTT. Its translation is CASSAQGQADTQYF.

The rearrangement uses TRBV29-1 and TRBJ1-1, with TRBD1 matching over 8 bases. Unmatched junction bases numbered 12, after V lost 6 bases and J lost 0 bases. CDR1 is SQVTM and CDR2 is ANQGSEA in the germline V gene. This CDR3 contains 16 residues. The CDR3 DNA is TGCAGCGTCGTTCTTTTGACAGGGGCGCTGAACACTGAAGCTTTCTTT. The encoded protein is CSVVLLTGALNTEAFF.

This chain uses TRBV4-2 with TRBJ1-3, with D perhaps matching TRBD1 (5 bases). Between the trimmed V and J ends, which lost 0 bases and 3 bases, there was a span of 9 bases. The V gene's germline CDR1 is LGHNA and CDR2 YNFKEQ. The CDR3 spans 15 residues. The DNA for the CDR3 is TGTGCCAGCAGCCAAGACGGGGCGCGTGGAAACACCATATATTTT. Its protein product is CASSQDGARGNTIYF.

This rearrangement joins TRBV6-5 to TRBJ1-1, with D possibly being TRBD1 (5 bases). There are 11 residues in the CDR3. Trimming left V 1 base short and J 8 bases short, with 5 bases between. CDR1 and CDR2 (germline): MNHEY, SVGAGI. The CDR3 DNA reads TGTGCCAGCAGTTACTGGACAGAAGCTTTCTTT. Translating gives CASSYWTEAFF.

The chain combines TRBV25-1 with TRBJ1-6; the match to TRBD1 covers 7 bases. The V gene end was trimmed by 3 bases and the J gene end by 12 bases; junction bases not matched to a gene: 8. The CDR3 runs to 14 residues. In germline, CDR1 is MGHDK, CDR2 SYGVNS. CDR3 in DNA: TGTGCCAGCAGTGAGACAGGGCTCATGGGACCCCTCCACTTT. Its translation: CASSETGLMGPLHF. The full variable domain, rest sourced from reference TRBV25-1 and TRBJ1-6, is EADIYQTPRYLVIGTGKKITLECSQTMGHDKMYWYQQDPGMELHLIHYSYGVNSTEKGDLSSESTVSRIRTEHFPLTLESARPSHTSQYLCASSETGLMGPLHFGNGTRLTVT.

J is TRBJ1-3 and V is TRBV6-5, with D unresolved. Germline assignment: CDR1 MNHEY and CDR2 SVGAGI. The CDR3 is made up of 16 amino acids. Trimming pared 0 bases from V and 0 bases from J, leaving 9 bases between. The CDR3 loop is CASSYSPAPSGNTIYF. Written as DNA, the CDR3 is TGTGCCAGCAGTTACTCCCCGGCTCCCTCTGGAAACACCATATATTTT.

The chain uses TRBV6-5 and TRBJ1-5; D remains ambiguous. V was clipped by 4 bases and J by 6 bases, with 10 bases between them. The CDR3 extends over 13 amino acids. Germline V gene lookup returns CDR1 MNHEY and CDR2 SVGAGI. The CDR3, as DNA: TGTGCCAGCAGTTTCCTCGACGGTCAGCCCCAGCATTTT. Translation gives CASSFLDGQPQHF.

The V call is TRBV28, the J call TRBJ1-5; D possibly corresponds to TRBD1 (6 bases). The CDR3 has 15 residues. Trimming removed 6 bases at V and 11 bases at J, with 23 bases between. Per germline, CDR1 MDHEN and CDR2 SYDVKM. The CDR3 DNA reads TGTGCCAGCAGCACATCTCCCGGTCTCTCAGGGGCCCAGCATTTT. Its translation: CASSTSPGLSGAQHF.

This chain uses TRBV10-3 with TRBJ2-3, with D unclear. The germline CDR1 and CDR2 sequences are ENHRY and SYGVKD. The CDR3 spans 13 residues. Between the trimmed V and J ends, which lost 4 bases and 6 bases, there was a span of 11 bases. The CDR3 nucleotides are TGTGCCATCAGTGGTGAGTTCGGGGATACGCAGTATTTT. Residues: CAISGEFGDTQYF.

This clone was counted between two and nine times. The chain couples TRBV5-1 to TRBJ1-2; TRBD1 agrees at 7 bases. The V gene's germline CDR1 is SGHRS and CDR2 YFSETQ. J lost 4 bases, V lost 1 base, and 7 bases had no gene match. The CDR3 loop spans 15 amino acids. CDR3 residues: CASSLSGQEIYGYTF. The CDR3 nucleotides read TGCGCCAGCAGCTTGTCAGGACAGGAAATCTATGGCTACACCTTC.

The gene calls are TRBV6-1 and TRBJ2-2; 7 nucleotides match TRBD1. Trimming cost V 5 bases and J 0 bases; bases outside gene matches: 3. Germline CDR1 reads MNHNS; CDR2 reads SASEGT. This CDR3 contains 15 residues. The CDR3, as DNA: TGTGCCAGCAGTACCGGGACAGCGAACACCGGGGAGCTGTTTTTT. Translating it yields CASSTGTANTGELFF.

The chain combines TRBV13 with TRBJ1-2; 8 bases agree with TRBD1. This CDR3 spans 15 amino acids. CDR1 PRHDT and CDR2 FYEKMQ come from the germline V gene (reference sequence). The ends lost 5 bases at V and 8 bases at J; junction bases unmatched: 13. Here the CDR3 reads CASSLRTGRENGYTF. As DNA, the CDR3 is TGTGCCAGCAGCCTCCGGACAGGGAGAGAAAACGGCTACACCTTC. Full variable domain (outside the CDR3, taken from reference TRBV13 and TRBJ1-2): AAGVIQSPRHLIKEKRETATLKCYPIPRHDTVYWYQQGPGQDPQFLISFYEKMQSDKGSIPDRFSAQQFSDYHSELNMSSLELGDSALYFCASSLRTGRENGYTFGSGTRLTVV.

The chain employs TRBV7-8 and TRBJ1-4; D is ambiguous. CDR3 length equals 15 residues. The V gene's germline CDR1 is SGHVS and CDR2 FQNEAQ. V was clipped by 0 bases and J by 4 bases, with 9 bases between them. CDR3 DNA sequence: TGTGCCAGCAGCTTAGCTGGGCAGCTTAATGAAAAACTGTTTTTT. Translation: CASSLAGQLNEKLFF.

The count of this clone is one. The chain joins TRBV5-4 to TRBJ2-7, with 9 bases that match TRBD1. V shed 0 bases and J 0 bases; nucleotides not matched to a gene: 1. Germline values: CDR1 SGHNT, CDR2 YYREEE (reference sequence). This CDR3 has 15 residues. The DNA of the CDR3 is TGTGCCAGCAGCTTGGAGACAGGGGGCTCCTACGAGCAGTACTTC. Protein sequence: CASSLETGGSYEQYF.

Points on this clone: Other DNA sequences in this sample translate to the same CDR3. This sequence joins TRBV5-1 and TRBJ2-7; weak D call: TRBD1 (6 bases). V lost 0 bases to trimming and J lost 2 bases, with 6 bases between them. The CDR3 has 13 residues. CDR1 and CDR2 from the germline V gene are SGHRS and YFSETQ. This chain's CDR3 is CASSLDRAYEQYF. The DNA of the CDR3 is TGCGCCAGCAGCTTGGACAGGGCCTACGAGCAGTACTTC.